The 29 T cell receptor beta chains below were found in one sample sequenced in a study of T cells in Graves' hyperthyroidism and ophthalmopathy. There were TCR beta CDR3 regions amplified from RNA transcripts. HTBI primers were employed in a first-round RT-PCR of the TCR CDR3. TCRdb passed the multiplex PCR reads through MiXCR, listing each CDR3 protein once. This table holds around 760,000 distinct CDR3 sequences, just over 35% found once. Sequencing input: blood. Receptors were obtained from a woman between 40 and 50 years old with Graves' hyperthyroidism.

The chain is built from TRBV25-1 and TRBJ1-3; no clear D. CDR1 is MGHDK and CDR2 is SYGVNS in the germline V gene. The CDR3 has 15 residues. Trimming cost V 6 bases and J 0 bases, with 12 bases left between them. The DNA for the CDR3 is TGTGCCAGCAGCTTAGGTCGACCCTCTGGAAACACCATATATTTT. Translated: CASSLGRPSGNTIYF.

The chain is built from TRBV10-2 and TRBJ2-7; D might be TRBD2 (6 bases). Germline CDR1 and CDR2: WSHSY and SAAADI. Trimming pared 3 bases from V and 6 bases from J, leaving 15 bases between. The CDR3 runs 14 residues. CDR3 region: CASSESSGPREQYF. CDR3 DNA sequence: TGCGCCAGCAGTGAAAGTAGCGGTCCCCGCGAGCAGTACTTC.

The chain combines TRBV9 with TRBJ2-2, with 9 positions matching TRBD2. The trim removed 7 bases at V and 4 bases at J, leaving 11 bases unmatched. The CDR3 consists of 16 residues. Germline CDR1 SGDLS, CDR2 YYNGEE. The chain's CDR3 is CASPAGGGKGTGELFF. CDR3 sequence (DNA): TGTGCCAGCCCGGCGGGGGGGGGAAAAGGCACCGGGGAGCTGTTTTTT.

V is TRBV12-3 or TRBV12-4 and J is TRBJ1-4; TRBD1 might be the D (6 bases). The V end was cut by 9 bases, the J end by 0 bases, with 14 bases between. The length of the CDR3 is 15 residues. The CDR3 DNA follows: TGTGCCAGTACGGGACAATATGCAACTAATGAAAAACTGTTTTTT. Its protein product is CASTGQYATNEKLFF.

A remark on this clonotype: A much larger clone sits a single nucleotide away, making a read error possible. The chain uses TRBV9 and TRBJ2-5; D is undetermined. This CDR3 has 13 amino acids. Between the trimmed V and J ends, which lost 4 bases and 3 bases, there was a span of 10 bases. Per the germline V gene, CDR1 is SGDLS and CDR2 is YYNGEE. CDR3 nucleotide sequence: TGTGCCAGCAGCCCTGGGCCCAAAGAGACCCAGTACTTC. Protein product: CASSPGPKETQYF.

For this clonotype: A read error may be the cause here, since a much bigger clone is one base away. J is TRBJ1-1 and V is TRBV5-4; a possible D gene is TRBD1 (6 bases). From germline, CDR1 is SGHNT and CDR2 YYREEE (reference sequence). CDR3 length: 14 residues. CDR3 loop: CASSHTGLNTEPFF. CDR3 DNA: TGTGCCAGCAGCCATACAGGGCTGAACACTGAACCTTTCTTT.

There are many counts of this clonotype. The V and J genes are TRBV7-2 and TRBJ2-6; TRBD1 is a possible D gene (5 bases). In germline, CDR1 is SGHTA, CDR2 FQGNSA. V was trimmed by 1 base and J by 0 bases, leaving 13 bases between them. This CDR3 comprises 18 residues. CDR3 sequence (DNA): TGTGCCAGCAGCTTAGTTGCAGGGCGAAGCTCTGGGGCCAACGTCCTGACTTTC. It translates to CASSLVAGRSSGANVLTF.

This sequence joins TRBV29-1 and TRBJ2-7; 7 bases match TRBD1. J was trimmed by 3 bases and V by 8 bases; bases with no gene match: 4. Germline-derived CDR1 and CDR2 are SQVTM and ANQGSEA. This CDR3 has 11 amino acids. CDR3 nucleotides: TGCAGCTTGGGACAGAACTACGAGCAGTACTTC. It encodes CSLGQNYEQYF.

This chain joins TRBV4-3 and TRBJ2-2; D is unclear. V shed 1 base and J shed 0 bases, with 9 bases lying between them. From germline, CDR1 is LGHNA and CDR2 YSLEER. The length of the CDR3 is 16 residues. CDR3 residues: CASSQGLGTNTGELFF. CDR3 sequence (DNA): TGCGCCAGCAGCCAAGGACTGGGAACGAACACCGGGGAGCTGTTTTTT.

This chain connects TRBV12-3 or TRBV12-4 to TRBJ1-1; 10 bases align to TRBD1. J gave up 8 bases and V 5 bases, and 11 bases lay outside the gene matches. This CDR3 has 15 amino acids. CDR3: CASSRPLGQGGEAFF. Here the CDR3 DNA reads TGTGCCAGCAGTCGCCCCCTCGGACAGGGGGGCGAAGCTTTCTTT.

The chain carries TRBV7-2 and TRBJ1-3, with D possibly TRBD1 on 5 matching bases. The CDR3 has 16 residues. Germline lookup yields CDR1 SGHTA and CDR2 FQGNSA. Trimming removed 2 bases from V and 1 base from J, with 12 bases in between. CDR3 DNA: TGTGCCAGCAGCTTAACGGGCGGGGCGTCTGGAAACACCATATATTTT. Its translation: CASSLTGGASGNTIYF.

Worth noting for this clonotype: Because the CDR3 is missing its conserved closing phenylalanine or tryptophan, this is likely a read error. The chain couples TRBV25-1 to TRBJ1-2; maybe TRBD1 (5 bases). Germline-derived CDR1 and CDR2 are MGHDK and SYGVNS. V shed 4 bases and J shed 2 bases, with 14 bases lying between them. The length of the CDR3 is 15 residues. The CDR3 region is CASSARGHVNYGYTS. The CDR3 coding sequence is TGTGCCAGCAGTGCTAGGGGCCACGTCAACTATGGCTACACCTCC.

This clonotype was found many times. This chain uses TRBV7-8 with TRBJ1-5, with 7 bases lining up with TRBD1. Trimming at V came to 1 base and at J to 4 bases, leaving 7 bases not matched to a gene. The CDR3 sequence is 16 residues long. CDR1 is SGHVS and CDR2 is FQNEAQ in the germline V gene. In DNA form, the CDR3 reads TGTGCCAGCAGCTTAGTCGGCAGGGGGAGAAATCAGCCCCAGCATTTT. Its protein is CASSLVGRGRNQPQHF. The entire variable domain, with the rest obtained from reference TRBV7-8 and TRBJ1-5, is as follows: GAGVSQSPRYKVAKRGQDVALRCDPISGHVSLFWYQQALGQGPEFLTYFQNEAQLDKSGLPSDRFFAERPEGSVSTLKIQRTQQEDSAVYLCASSLVGRGRNQPQHFGDGTRLSIL.

This clonotype was detected only a few times. The rearrangement links TRBV7-2 to TRBJ1-5; D is unclear. The CDR3 runs 14 residues. Germline-derived CDR1 and CDR2 are SGHTA and FQGNSA. V lost 11 bases, J lost 3 bases, and 17 bases lay in between. The CDR3, as DNA: TGTGCCTGGAGTGTCGGCTCGGTCAATCAGCCCCAGCATTTT. It encodes CAWSVGSVNQPQHF.

The genes are TRBV2 and TRBJ1-1; no definite D call. The CDR3 has 12 amino acids. Germline loops: CDR1 SNHLY, CDR2 FYNNEI. V dropped 5 bases and J dropped 7 bases, with 11 bases sitting between them. The CDR3: CASSPPVGEAFF. DNA of the CDR3: TGTGCCAGCAGTCCCCCGGTAGGTGAAGCTTTCTTT.

This clonotype was seen ten or more times. The gene calls are TRBV6-4 and TRBJ1-2; the D gene is possibly TRBD1 (6 bases). The V gene lost 5 bases and the J gene lost 8 bases, with 9 bases spanning the gap. The CDR3 has 11 amino acids. Germline CDR1 reads MRHNA; CDR2 reads SNTAGT. CDR3 DNA: TGTGCCAGCAGTTACAGGGACGGCTACACCTTC. This codes for CASSYRDGYTF.

This clonotype was seen many times. The chain has TRBV15 and TRBJ2-2; 12 bases agree with TRBD1. This CDR3 is built from 17 residues. V lost 0 bases, J lost 5 bases, and 4 bases stayed unmatched. Germline values: CDR1 LNHNV, CDR2 YYDKDF (reference sequence). Here the CDR3 reads CATSRDPGQGATGELFF. CDR3 DNA: TGTGCCACCAGCAGAGATCCGGGACAGGGGGCTACCGGGGAGCTGTTTTTT. The complete variable domain, with remaining parts taken from reference TRBV15 and TRBJ2-2, reads DAMVIQNPRYQVTQFGKPVTLSCSQTLNHNVMYWYQQKSSQAPKLLFHYYDKDFNNEADTPDNFQSRRPNTSFCFLDIRSPGLGDTAMYLCATSRDPGQGATGELFFGEGSRLTVL.

The chain links TRBV5-1 to TRBJ1-1; D is uncertain. The V gene lost 0 bases and the J gene lost 6 bases, with 12 bases spanning the gap. This CDR3 is 14 amino acids long. The germline CDR1 and CDR2 sequences are SGHRS and YFSETQ. CDR3 residues: CASSLDGVISEAFF. CDR3 bases: TGCGCCAGCAGCTTGGACGGAGTAATCTCTGAAGCTTTCTTT.

As to this clonotype: Relative to the germline gene, one junction end is altered; a read error may explain this. The V and J genes are TRBV10-2 and TRBJ1-1; 7 bases align to TRBD1. This CDR3 is 14 amino acids long. Germline CDR1 is WSHSY and CDR2 is SAAADI. The CDR3 is CASSVTGEATEAFF. The CDR3 bases are TGTGCCAGCAGCGTAACAGGGGAGGCCACTGAAGCTTTCTTT.

As regards this clonotype: This may stem from a read error, because a much larger clone lies one nucleotide away. J is TRBJ1-1 and V is TRBV10-3; D gene uncertain. V was pared by 5 bases and J by 7 bases, with 14 bases between. The CDR3 is 13 amino acids. Germline V gene lookup returns CDR1 ENHRY and CDR2 SYGVKD. The CDR3 loop is CAISTWSRNEAFF. In DNA form, the CDR3 reads TGTGCCATCAGTACCTGGTCGAGGAATGAAGCTTTCTTT.

This clonotype appeared many times. The chain recombines TRBV9 with TRBJ2-7; 9 nucleotides match TRBD1. The CDR3 runs 14 residues. V trimming: 4 bases; J trimming: 1 base; junction bases outside the gene matches: 3. CDR1 and CDR2 from the germline V gene are SGDLS and YYNGEE. The CDR3 DNA sequence: TGTGCCAGCAGCCCGACAGGGGGATCCTACGAGCAGTACTTC. This translates into CASSPTGGSYEQYF.

This clonotype was seen ten or more times. The rearrangement links TRBV6-5 to TRBJ2-7; no definite D call. The V gene's germline CDR1 is MNHEY and CDR2 SVGAGI. Trimming stripped 2 bases from V and 6 bases from J, with 14 bases between. This CDR3 is built from 14 residues. The CDR3 here is CASSYGRNAVEQYF. CDR3 in DNA: TGTGCCAGCAGTTACGGACGGAATGCTGTCGAGCAGTACTTC.

This rearrangement joins TRBV24-1 to TRBJ1-2; D unresolved. The V end lost 3 bases, the J end lost 1 base, and 8 bases lay between the germline ends. CDR3 length: 14 amino acids. Germline CDR1 and CDR2: KGHDR and SFDVKD. DNA of the CDR3: TGTGCCACCAGTGATCTCCAAGTTAACTATGGCTACACCTTC. Its translation: CATSDLQVNYGYTF.

Ten or more counts support this clonotype. The CDR3 sequence: CASIARGRLLAAEAFF. The CDR3 DNA sequence: TGCGCCAGCATTGCCAGGGGGCGTCTCCTTGCGGCTGAAGCTTTCTTT. The chain joins TRBV10-1 to TRBJ1-1; 8 nucleotides agree with TRBD1. CDR1 WNHNN and CDR2 SYGVQD come from the germline V gene (reference sequence). V was pared by 7 bases and J by 6 bases, with 16 bases of the junction left unmatched. The CDR3 totals 16 residues.

This clonotype was found many times. CDR3 nucleotides: TGTGCCAGCAGCTCAGATCGAGGAACAGCTTTCTTT. Protein sequence: CASSSDRGTAFF. The chain couples TRBV7-9 to TRBJ1-1; unclear D gene. V shed 4 bases and J shed 10 bases, with 13 bases lying between them. This CDR3 is 12 amino acids long. Germline assignment: CDR1 SEHNR and CDR2 FQNEAQ (reference sequence). Complete variable domain (other parts from reference TRBV7-9 and TRBJ1-1): DTGVSQNPRHKITKRGQNVTFRCDPISEHNRLYWYRQTLGQGPEFLTYFQNEAQLEKSRLLSDRFSAERPKGSFSTLEIQRTEQGDSAMYLCASSSDRGTAFFGQGTRLTVV.

Remarks on this clonotype: One end of the junction is discordant with germline, which a read error may explain. The chain is built from TRBV6-5 and TRBJ2-2; no reliable D call. Looked up from germline, CDR1 is MNHEY and CDR2 is SVGAGI. This CDR3 is built from 13 residues. The CDR3 spells CAISYTYTGELFF. CDR3 sequence (DNA): TGTGCCATCAGTTACACCTACACCGGGGAGCTGTTTTTT.

DNA for the CDR3: TGTGCCAGCAGCAAAGAAGGGTTAAGGGGGCAGCCCCAGCATTTT. Translating gives CASSKEGLRGQPQHF. The V gene is TRBV7-2, the J gene TRBJ1-5; TRBD1 is a possible D gene (6 bases). Trimming left V 5 bases short and J 7 bases short, with 18 bases between. CDR1 is SGHTA and CDR2 is FQGNSA in the germline V gene. The CDR3 totals 15 residues. Full variable domain (rest looked up from reference TRBV7-2 and TRBJ1-5): GAGVSQSPSNKVTEKGKDVELRCDPISGHTALYWYRQSLGQGLEFLIYFQGNSAPDKSGLPSDRFSAERTGGSVSTLTIQRTQQEDSAVYLCASSKEGLRGQPQHFGDGTRLSIL.

The rearrangement joins TRBV19 to TRBJ2-3, with D uncertain. V lost 4 bases, J lost 3 bases, and 8 bases lay in between. The germline V gene encodes CDR1 LNHDA and CDR2 SQIVND (reference sequence). This CDR3 has 13 amino acids. The CDR3 loop reads CASSKGLTDTQYF. In DNA, the CDR3 is TGTGCCAGTAGTAAGGGCTTGACAGATACGCAGTATTTT.

Concerning this clonotype: Possible read error: a much larger clone is one base away. This rearrangement joins TRBV7-3 to TRBJ2-5; 7 bases match TRBD1. The CDR3 has 13 residues. The V gene's germline CDR1 is SGHTA and CDR2 FQGTGA. CDR3 sequence reads: CASSTDREEAQYF. The CDR3 bases are TGTGCCAGCAGCACCGACAGGGAAGAGGCCCAGTACTTC.